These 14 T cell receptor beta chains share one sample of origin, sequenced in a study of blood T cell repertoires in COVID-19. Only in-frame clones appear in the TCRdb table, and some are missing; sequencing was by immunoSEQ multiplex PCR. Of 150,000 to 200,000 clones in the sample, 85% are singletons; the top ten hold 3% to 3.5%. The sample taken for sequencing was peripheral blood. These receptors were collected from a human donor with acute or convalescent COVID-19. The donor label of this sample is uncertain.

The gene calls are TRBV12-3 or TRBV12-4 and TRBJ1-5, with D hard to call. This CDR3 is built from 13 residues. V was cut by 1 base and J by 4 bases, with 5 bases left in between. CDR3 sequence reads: CASSLGQNQPQHF. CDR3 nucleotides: TGTGCCAGCAGTTTAGGCCAGAATCAGCCCCAGCATTTT.

The CDR3: CASSLSGDSSYEQYF. The CDR3 DNA sequence: TGTGCCAGCAGTTTATCGGGGGACAGCTCCTACGAGCAGTACTTC. The chain has TRBV27 and TRBJ2-7, with TRBD1 matching over 7 bases. The V segment lost 0 bases and the J segment 0 bases; nucleotides outside the gene matches: 2. CDR1 and CDR2 from the germline V gene are MNHEY and SMNVEV (reference sequence). This CDR3 comprises 15 residues.

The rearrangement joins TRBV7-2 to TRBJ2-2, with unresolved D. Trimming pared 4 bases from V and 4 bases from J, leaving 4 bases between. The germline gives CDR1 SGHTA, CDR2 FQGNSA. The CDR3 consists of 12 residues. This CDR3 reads CASSSITGELFF. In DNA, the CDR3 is TGTGCCAGCAGCTCCATCACCGGGGAGCTGTTTTTT.

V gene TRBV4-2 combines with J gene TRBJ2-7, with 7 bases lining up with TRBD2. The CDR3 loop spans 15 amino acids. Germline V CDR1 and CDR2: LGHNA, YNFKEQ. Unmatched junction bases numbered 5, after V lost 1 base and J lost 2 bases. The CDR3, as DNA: TGTGCCAGCAGCCAAGGGGGGGGACGGACCTACGAGCAGTACTTC. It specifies CASSQGGGRTYEQYF.

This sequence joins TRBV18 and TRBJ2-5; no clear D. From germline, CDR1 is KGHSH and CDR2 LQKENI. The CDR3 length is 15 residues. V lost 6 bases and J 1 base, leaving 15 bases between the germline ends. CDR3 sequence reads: CASSPTASAQETQYF. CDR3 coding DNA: TGTGCCAGCTCCCCAACCGCCAGTGCCCAAGAGACCCAGTACTTC.

CDR3 residues: CASSLGQTSVNEQFF. CDR3 in DNA: TGCGCCAGCAGCTTGGGACAGACCTCCGTGAATGAGCAGTTCTTC. This rearrangement joins TRBV5-1 to TRBJ2-1; D is perhaps TRBD1 (5 bases). V was shortened by 0 bases and J by 7 bases, with 14 bases between the two germline ends. The CDR3 runs 15 residues. The V gene's germline CDR1 is SGHRS and CDR2 YFSETQ.

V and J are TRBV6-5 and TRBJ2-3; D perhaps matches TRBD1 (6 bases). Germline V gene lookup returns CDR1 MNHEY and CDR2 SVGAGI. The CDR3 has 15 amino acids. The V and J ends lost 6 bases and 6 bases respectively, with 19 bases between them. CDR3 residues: CASSPVVGAVDTQYF. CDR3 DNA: TGTGCCAGCAGCCCAGTTGTGGGGGCGGTCGATACGCAGTATTTT.

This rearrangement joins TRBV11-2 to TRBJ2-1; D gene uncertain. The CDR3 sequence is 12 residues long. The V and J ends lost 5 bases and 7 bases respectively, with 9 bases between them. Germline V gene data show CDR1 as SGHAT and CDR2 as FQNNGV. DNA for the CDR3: TGTGCCAGCAGCCTCGAGGCTAATGAGCAGTTCTTC. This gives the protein CASSLEANEQFF.

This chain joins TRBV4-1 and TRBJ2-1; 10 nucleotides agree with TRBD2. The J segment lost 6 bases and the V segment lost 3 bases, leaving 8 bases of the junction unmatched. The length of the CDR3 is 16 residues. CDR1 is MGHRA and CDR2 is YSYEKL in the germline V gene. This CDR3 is CASSHQRGGSFNEQFF. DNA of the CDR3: TGCGCCAGCAGCCATCAGCGGGGGGGGTCGTTCAATGAGCAGTTCTTC.

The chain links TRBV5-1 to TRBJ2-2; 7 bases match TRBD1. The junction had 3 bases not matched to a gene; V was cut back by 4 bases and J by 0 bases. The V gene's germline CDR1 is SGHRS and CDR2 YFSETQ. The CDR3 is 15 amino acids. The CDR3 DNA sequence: TGCGCCAGCAGCCGACAGGGCCCGAACACCGGGGAGCTGTTTTTT. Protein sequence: CASSRQGPNTGELFF.

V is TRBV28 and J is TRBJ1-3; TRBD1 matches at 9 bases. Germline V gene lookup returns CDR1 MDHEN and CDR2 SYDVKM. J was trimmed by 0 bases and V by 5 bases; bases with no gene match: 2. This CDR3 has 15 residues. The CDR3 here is CASSLGQGSGNTIYF. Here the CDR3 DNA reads TGTGCCAGCAGTCTGGGACAGGGCTCTGGAAACACCATATATTTT.

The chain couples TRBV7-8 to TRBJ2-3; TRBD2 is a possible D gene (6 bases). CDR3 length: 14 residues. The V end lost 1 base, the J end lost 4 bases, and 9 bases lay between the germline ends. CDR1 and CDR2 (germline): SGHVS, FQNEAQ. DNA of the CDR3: TGTGCCAGCAGCTTAGGACGGGGGTCAGATACGCAGTATTTT. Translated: CASSLGRGSDTQYF.

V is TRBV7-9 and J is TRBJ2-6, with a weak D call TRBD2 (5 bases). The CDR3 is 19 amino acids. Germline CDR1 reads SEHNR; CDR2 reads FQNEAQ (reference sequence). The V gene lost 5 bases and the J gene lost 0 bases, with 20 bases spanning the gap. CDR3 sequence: CASSPISGMDFSGANVLTF. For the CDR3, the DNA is TGTGCCAGCAGCCCTATAAGTGGGATGGACTTCTCTGGGGCCAACGTCCTGACTTTC.

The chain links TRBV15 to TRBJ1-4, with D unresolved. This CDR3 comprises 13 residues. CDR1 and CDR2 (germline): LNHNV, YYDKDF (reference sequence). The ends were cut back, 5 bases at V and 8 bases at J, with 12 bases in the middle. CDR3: CATSPRGLEKLFF. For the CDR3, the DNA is TGTGCCACCAGCCCGCGGGGTTTGGAAAAACTGTTTTTT.